Listed here are 28 T cell receptor beta chains from one sample, sequenced in a study of vaccination and CD4 T cells after COVID-19. Treatment given: approximately 9-day PBMC culture with coronavirus spike peptide pools or control peptides (ViraFEST assay). No antigen is known for these receptors. The Oncomine TCR Beta short-read assay was what sequenced the DNA obtained from cultured CD4+ T cells. Each CDR3 protein gets one entry after TCRdb re-called the PCR reads with MiXCR. This sample carries roughly 4,700 distinct CDR3 sequences, roughly 50% of them seen once, and the ten largest clones take roughly a third. Sequencing was carried out using CD4+ T cells from blood, cultured in vitro. The receptor source for this set is a human donor who had recovered from COVID-19.

The DNA of the CDR3 is TGTGCCAGCATGAGAGACAGCAATCAGCCCCAGCATTTT. Amino acids: CASMRDSNQPQHF. This chain connects TRBV6-1 to TRBJ1-5; unclear D gene. The CDR3 length is 13 residues. Germline CDR1 and CDR2: MNHNS and SASEGT. Trimming left V 7 bases short and J 1 base short, with 8 bases between.

In this sample, this clonotype turned up a few times. The chain has TRBV20-1 and TRBJ1-2; D perhaps matches TRBD1 (5 bases). Per the germline V gene, CDR1 is DFQATT and CDR2 is SNEGSKA (reference sequence). The CDR3 extends over 11 amino acids. The ends were cut back, 4 bases at V and 5 bases at J, with 8 bases in the middle. This CDR3 reads CSATQDYGYTF. In DNA, the CDR3 is TGCAGTGCTACACAGGATTATGGCTACACCTTC.

The chain joins TRBV20-1 to TRBJ1-2; maybe TRBD1 (6 bases). Germline loops: CDR1 DFQATT, CDR2 SNEGSKA (reference sequence). Trimming removed 8 bases from V and 8 bases from J, with 21 bases in between. The CDR3 is 13 residues long. The CDR3 here is CSTTRGGGGGYTF. The CDR3 DNA reads as TGCAGTACAACAAGGGGAGGGGGTGGCGGCTACACCTTC.

The V gene is TRBV15, the J gene TRBJ2-1; D not certain. Trimming took off 0 bases at V and 7 bases at J, with 10 bases between the two ends. This CDR3 spans 14 amino acids. Germline V gives CDR1 LNHNV, CDR2 YYDKDF (reference sequence). CDR3 protein: CATSREGRANEQFF. Here the CDR3 DNA reads TGTGCCACCAGCAGAGAAGGCAGAGCTAATGAGCAGTTCTTC.

This clonotype was counted only a few times. The chain joins TRBV20-1 to TRBJ2-7, with D unresolved. This CDR3 is 12 amino acids long. V was pared by 8 bases and J by 1 base, with 12 bases between. The germline V gene encodes CDR1 DFQATT and CDR2 SNEGSKA (reference sequence). CDR3: CSTYSRSYEQYF. The CDR3 DNA reads TGCAGTACCTACAGCCGGTCCTACGAGCAGTACTTC.

As DNA, the CDR3 is TGTGCCAGCAGCACTATGTTGGGCGAGCAGTACTTC. As protein: CASSTMLGEQYF. This chain links TRBV6-2 or TRBV6-3 with TRBJ2-7; D remains unclear. The CDR3 has 12 residues. Trimming removed 6 bases from V and 6 bases from J, with 12 bases in between. Germline lookup yields CDR1 MNHEY and CDR2 SVGEGT.

V gene TRBV7-3 combines with J gene TRBJ1-1, with 7 bases that match TRBD1. Germline trimming cut 4 bases from V and 4 bases from J; bases unmatched to any gene: 3. This CDR3 region has 13 residues. Germline-derived CDR1 and CDR2 are SGHTA and FQGTGA. CDR3 coding DNA: TGTGCCAGCAGCTGGGCAGGGGGCACTGAAGCTTTCTTT. It yields the protein CASSWAGGTEAFF.

This clonotype qualifies as large. This chain links TRBV11-1 with TRBJ2-7, with TRBD1 matching 7 bases. The CDR3 consists of 15 residues. The germline CDR1 and CDR2 sequences are SGHAT and FQDESV (reference sequence). V gave up 5 bases and J gave up 0 bases; unmatched junction bases: 7. CDR3 nucleotide sequence: TGTGCCAGCAGCCGGGACAGATTGTTCTCCTACGAGCAGTACTTC. This encodes CASSRDRLFSYEQYF. Combining the CDR3 with reference TRBV11-1 and TRBJ2-7 gives the whole variable domain EAEVAQSPRYKITEKSQAVAFWCDPISGHATLYWYRQILGQGPELLVQFQDESVVDDSQLPKDRFSAERLKGVDSTLKIQPAELGDSAMYLCASSRDRLFSYEQYFGPGTRLTVT.

The V call is TRBV28, the J call TRBJ2-5, with TRBD1 as a possible D gene (5 bases). Germline values: CDR1 MDHEN, CDR2 SYDVKM. There are 14 residues in the CDR3. V lost 4 bases and J 5 bases, leaving 14 bases between the germline ends. The CDR3 coding sequence is TGTGCCAGCAGTTCTATCCAGGGTGGGGAGACCCAGTACTTC. It specifies CASSSIQGGETQYF.

This clonotype turned up a few times. The chain employs TRBV20-1 and TRBJ1-2, with 8 bases that match TRBD1. CDR1 is DFQATT, CDR2 SNEGSKA, per germline (reference sequence). CDR3 length: 12 amino acids. CDR3 sequence reads: CRPGQGVDGYTF. DNA for the CDR3: TGCAGACCCGGACAGGGTGTGGATGGCTACACCTTC.

This rearrangement joins TRBV27 to TRBJ2-7, with D perhaps TRBD1 (5 bases). V gave up 2 bases and J gave up 2 bases, with 10 bases separating them. Germline V CDR1 and CDR2: MNHEY, SMNVEV (reference sequence). The CDR3 has 14 residues. The CDR3 DNA reads TGTGCCAGCAGTTTAATGGGGCAAACCTACGAGCAGTACTTC. It encodes CASSLMGQTYEQYF.

This sequence joins TRBV20-1 and TRBJ1-2; 10 nucleotides align to TRBD1. From germline, CDR1 is DFQATT and CDR2 SNEGSKA (reference sequence). This CDR3 contains 13 residues. Trimming at V came to 8 bases and at J to 8 bases, leaving 11 bases not matched to a gene. The CDR3 region has the DNA TGCAGTTCTTTATCCGGGACAGGGGACGGCTACACCTTC. Translated, it gives CSSLSGTGDGYTF.

This clonotype was seen only a few times. The chain carries TRBV7-2 and TRBJ2-5; 7 nucleotides align to TRBD2. CDR3 length: 15 amino acids. CDR1 SGHTA and CDR2 FQGNSA come from the germline V gene. Trimming at V came to 4 bases and at J to 0 bases, leaving 5 bases not matched to a gene. Here the CDR3 DNA reads TGTGCCAGCAGCTGGGGGGGGACCCACCAAGAGACCCAGTACTTC. Its protein is CASSWGGTHQETQYF. Combining the CDR3 with reference TRBV7-2 and TRBJ2-5 gives the whole variable domain GAGVSQSPSNKVTEKGKDVELRCDPISGHTALYWYRQSLGQGLEFLIYFQGNSAPDKSGLPSDRFSAERTGGSVSTLTIQRTQQEDSAVYLCASSWGGTHQETQYFGPGTRLLVL.

This chain links TRBV20-1 with TRBJ1-2, with D hard to call. The CDR3 is made up of 14 amino acids. Germline assignment: CDR1 DFQATT and CDR2 SNEGSKA (reference sequence). Trimming cost V 0 bases and J 4 bases, with 12 bases left between them. The CDR3 nucleotides are TGCAGTGCTAGAGATCCCCGACGGGGCTATGGCTACACCTTC. The encoded protein is CSARDPRRGYGYTF.

This sequence joins TRBV7-6 and TRBJ1-6; D is unclear. V lost 5 bases to trimming and J lost 6 bases, with 11 bases between them. The CDR3 is 14 amino acids. Germline values: CDR1 SGHVS, CDR2 FNYEAQ. The CDR3 loop is CASSPRTLNSPLHF. CDR3 nucleotides: TGTGCCAGCAGCCCTCGGACGCTTAATTCACCCCTCCACTTT. The full variable domain, in which reference TRBV7-6 and TRBJ1-6 provide the parts outside the CDR3, is GAGVSQSPRYKVTKRGQDVALRCDPISGHVSLYWYRQALGQGPEFLTYFNYEAQQDKSGLPNDRFSAERPEGSISTLTIQRTEQRDSAMYRCASSPRTLNSPLHFGNGTRLTVT.

This clonotype showed up just a few times. The gene calls are TRBV20-1 and TRBJ1-2, with 8 bases that match TRBD1. Trimming cost V 3 bases and J 4 bases; bases outside gene matches: 4. Germline-derived CDR1 and CDR2 are DFQATT and SNEGSKA (reference sequence). The length of the CDR3 is 13 residues. Written as DNA, the CDR3 is TGCAGTGCTAGGCCAACAGGGGGCTATGGCTACACCTTC. This sequence encodes CSARPTGGYGYTF.

V is TRBV7-9 and J is TRBJ1-5; no reliable D call. Trimming left V 5 bases short and J 0 bases short, with 11 bases between. The CDR3 totals 15 residues. Germline values: CDR1 SEHNR, CDR2 FQNEAQ (reference sequence). CDR3: CASSLGGPSNQPQHF. The CDR3 DNA is TGTGCCAGCAGCCTAGGAGGTCCTAGCAATCAGCCCCAGCATTTT.

V is TRBV20-1 and J is TRBJ2-1, with D maybe TRBD2 (5 bases). V shed 4 bases and J shed 10 bases, with 17 bases lying between them. CDR1 is DFQATT and CDR2 is SNEGSKA in the germline V gene (reference sequence). This CDR3 is 13 amino acids long. CDR3: CSAIPAGLGEQFF. DNA for the CDR3: TGCAGTGCTATCCCTGCCGGACTTGGCGAGCAGTTCTTC.

This clonotype was detected only once. The chain joins TRBV7-9 to TRBJ1-5; the D is unclear. This CDR3 is 15 amino acids long. Trimming removed 5 bases from V and 0 bases from J, with 11 bases in between. Germline-derived CDR1 and CDR2 are SEHNR and FQNEAQ (reference sequence). The CDR3 region has the DNA TGTGCCAGCAGCCTGTACAGTTCTAGCAATCAGCCCCAGCATTTT. This codes for CASSLYSSSNQPQHF.

This clonotype showed up just once. This chain links TRBV6-4 with TRBJ2-7; TRBD1 is a possible D gene (5 bases). CDR1 MRHNA and CDR2 SNTAGT come from the germline V gene. Deletions cut 6 bases from V and 3 bases from J, with 12 bases between. The length of the CDR3 is 13 residues. The CDR3 coding sequence is TGTGCCAGCAGCCAAGGGGCAGGCTACGAGCAGTACTTC. Its protein is CASSQGAGYEQYF.

This clonotype was picked up a small number of times. The CDR3 region has the DNA TGTGCCAGCAGCCACAGGGAAAGCCAGTACTTC. Protein: CASSHRESQYF. The rearrangement joins TRBV7-2 to TRBJ2-5; D is perhaps TRBD1 (6 bases). The CDR3 contains 11 residues. The V end was cut by 5 bases, the J end by 10 bases, with 11 bases between. Per the germline V gene, CDR1 is SGHTA and CDR2 is FQGNSA.

The CDR3 nucleotides are TGCAGTGCCGTCCCGGGACAGCTTTTGGGCTATGGCTACACCTTC. Encoded protein: CSAVPGQLLGYGYTF. V is TRBV20-1 and J is TRBJ1-2; 7 positions match TRBD1. After removal of 6 bases from V and 4 bases from J, the junction contained 14 bases not matched to a gene. From germline, CDR1 is DFQATT and CDR2 SNEGSKA (reference sequence). CDR3 size: 15 residues.

This clonotype was counted once. The chain uses TRBV25-1 and TRBJ1-2; D possibly corresponds to TRBD1 (5 bases). This CDR3 has 14 amino acids. V was pared by 7 bases and J by 1 base, with 13 bases between. CDR1 is MGHDK, CDR2 SYGVNS, per germline. This CDR3 reads CASKGREVNYGYTF. The CDR3 nucleotides are TGTGCCAGCAAGGGGAGGGAGGTTAACTATGGCTACACCTTC.

There are a few counts of this clonotype. The V call is TRBV10-3, the J call TRBJ2-5, with 15 nucleotides matching TRBD2. Trimming removed 6 bases from V and 5 bases from J; junction bases left unmatched: 7. CDR3 length: 16 residues. CDR1 is ENHRY and CDR2 is SYGVKD in the germline V gene. In nucleotides, the CDR3 is TGTGCCATCAGCTCCGGACTAGCGGGGGGGCGGGAGACCCAGTACTTC. Amino acid sequence: CAISSGLAGGRETQYF.

The genes are TRBV6-2 or TRBV6-3 and TRBJ1-1; no firm D call. The V gene lost 6 bases and the J gene lost 1 base, with 9 bases spanning the gap. CDR1 and CDR2 from the germline V gene are MNHEY and SVGEGT. The length of the CDR3 is 13 residues. As DNA, the CDR3 is TGTGCCAGCAGCCTTTGGGGGAACACTGAAGCTTTCTTT. It encodes CASSLWGNTEAFF.

By proportion, this clonotype is large. The chain has TRBV28 and TRBJ1-2; D is undetermined. This CDR3 is built from 14 residues. The V end lost 8 bases, the J end lost 5 bases, and 18 bases lay between the germline ends. Germline lookup yields CDR1 MDHEN and CDR2 SYDVKM. The CDR3, as DNA: TGTGCCAGCGGATATGATAGGGAGTTTTATGGCTACACCTTC. Translating it yields CASGYDREFYGYTF.

The CDR3 DNA follows: TGCAGTGCTTCGGACATTGTGAACACTGAAGCTTTCTTT. It codes for CSASDIVNTEAFF. The chain is built from TRBV20-1 and TRBJ1-1; D is possibly TRBD1 (5 bases). Germline CDR1 DFQATT, CDR2 SNEGSKA (reference sequence). The ends were cut back, 5 bases at V and 0 bases at J, with 10 bases in the middle. The CDR3 totals 13 residues.

The chain couples TRBV7-9 to TRBJ1-2, with 8 nucleotides matching TRBD1. Germline V gives CDR1 SEHNR, CDR2 FQNEAQ (reference sequence). The V gene end was trimmed by 2 bases and the J gene end by 6 bases; junction bases not matched to a gene: 5. The CDR3 extends over 14 amino acids. Written as DNA, the CDR3 is TGTGCCAGCAGCTTATCCCTGACAGGGGATGGCTACACCTTC. This encodes CASSLSLTGDGYTF.